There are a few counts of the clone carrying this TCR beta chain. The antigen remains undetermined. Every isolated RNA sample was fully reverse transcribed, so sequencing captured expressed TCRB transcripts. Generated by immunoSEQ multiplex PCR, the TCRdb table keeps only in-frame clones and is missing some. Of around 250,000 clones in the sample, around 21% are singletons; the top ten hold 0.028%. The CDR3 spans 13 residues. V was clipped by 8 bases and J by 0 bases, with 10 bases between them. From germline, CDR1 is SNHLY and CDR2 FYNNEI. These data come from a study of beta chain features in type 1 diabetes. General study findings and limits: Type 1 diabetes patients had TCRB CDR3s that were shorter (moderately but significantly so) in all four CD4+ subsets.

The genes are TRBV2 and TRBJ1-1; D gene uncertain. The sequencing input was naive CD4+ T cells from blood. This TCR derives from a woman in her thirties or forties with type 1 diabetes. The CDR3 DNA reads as TGTGCCAGCTCTGAAGTTATGAACACTGAAGCTTTCTTT. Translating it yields CASSEVMNTEAFF.